This is a list of T cell receptor beta chains from one sample in a study of OX40 agonist ivuxolimab in advanced cancers. Assay: immunoSEQ multiplex PCR; the TCRdb copy retains only in-frame clones and omits some. The sample carries tens of thousands of clones, about 82% recorded once. Source: CD4+ or CD8+ T cells sorted from blood, taken in a trial of the OX40 agonist ivuxolimab. The receptor set was obtained from an adult with an advanced solid tumor such as melanoma, head and neck, liver or kidney cancer. Each CDR3 is given with its conserved first and last residue. The order of the fields is clone size, D gene, V gene, J gene, CDR3 DNA, CDR3 protein. A D gene is named only where the DNA matches it firmly. Where a row states a size, it is once, few, many or the class of an expanded clone; other rows omit it.

clone size: NA
D gene: NA
V gene: TRBV4-2
J gene: TRBJ2-5
CDR3 DNA: TGTGCCAGCAGCCAGGAAGAGGGGACCCAGTACTTC
CDR3 protein: CASSQEEGTQYF

clone size: NA
D gene: NA
V gene: TRBV7-2
J gene: TRBJ2-1
CDR3 DNA: TGTGCCAGCAGTTTTGGGACACCCAGGGCGTTCTTC
CDR3 protein: CASSFGTPRAFF

clone size: NA
D gene: NA
V gene: TRBV6-1
J gene: TRBJ1-6
CDR3 DNA: TGTGCCAGCTCTCTCCGACTGGATAATTCACCCCTCCACTTT
CDR3 protein: CASSLRLDNSPLHF

clone size: many
D gene: NA
V gene: TRBV27
J gene: TRBJ2-4
CDR3 DNA: TGTGCCAGCCCCGCGTTCCAGTACTTC
CDR3 protein: CASPAFQYF

clone size: NA
D gene: NA
V gene: TRBV7-9
J gene: TRBJ1-3
CDR3 DNA: TGTGCCAGCAGTGCAGGGTTGTGGAACACCATATATTTT
CDR3 protein: CASSAGLWNTIYF

clone size: few
D gene: TRBD1
V gene: TRBV19
J gene: TRBJ1-3
CDR3 DNA: TGTGCCAGTAGTTCGACAGGGGGCTCCGGAGATTTT
CDR3 protein: CASSSTGGSGDF

clone size: NA
D gene: NA
V gene: TRBV6-5
J gene: TRBJ1-6
CDR3 DNA: TGTGCCAGCAGTTACGATCTAGGGGCCTATTCACCCCTCCACTTT
CDR3 protein: CASSYDLGAYSPLHF

clone size: NA
D gene: TRBD1
V gene: TRBV2
J gene: TRBJ1-6
CDR3 DNA: TGTGCCAGCAGTGACACAGGGGGCCGAAATTCACCCCTCCACTTT
CDR3 protein: CASSDTGGRNSPLHF

clone size: NA
D gene: NA
V gene: TRBV27
J gene: TRBJ2-3
CDR3 DNA: TGTGCCAGCAGAAGGACAGCCACTAGCACAGATACGCAGTATTTT
CDR3 protein: CASRRTATSTDTQYF

clone size: NA
D gene: NA
V gene: TRBV18
J gene: TRBJ2-1
CDR3 DNA: TGTGCCAGCTCACCAACCCCCGTCTACAATGAGCAGTTCTTC
CDR3 protein: CASSPTPVYNEQFF

clone size: NA
D gene: NA
V gene: TRBV27
J gene: TRBJ1-6
CDR3 DNA: TGTGCCAGCAGTTTTGCGGGGTATAGATCACCCCTCCACTTT
CDR3 protein: CASSFAGYRSPLHF

clone size: once
D gene: TRBD2
V gene: TRBV7-2
J gene: TRBJ2-5
CDR3 DNA: TGTGCCAGCAGCCAAGGGGCTAGCGGGGGTATGGAGACCCAGTACTTC
CDR3 protein: CASSQGASGGMETQYF

clone size: NA
D gene: NA
V gene: TRBV7-9
J gene: TRBJ2-1
CDR3 DNA: TGTGCCAGCAGCACGACGCACGGGGCCGAAAACTACAATGAGCAGTTCTTC
CDR3 protein: CASSTTHGAENYNEQFF

clone size: NA
D gene: TRBD1
V gene: TRBV9
J gene: TRBJ1-4
CDR3 DNA: TGTGCCAGCAGCGCCGGGGGGACAGGGGTTGAAAAACTGTTTTTT
CDR3 protein: CASSAGGTGVEKLFF

clone size: NA
D gene: TRBD1
V gene: TRBV6-1
J gene: TRBJ2-1
CDR3 DNA: TGTGCCAGCAGTGGACAGGGGGCCTACAATGAGCAGTTCTTC
CDR3 protein: CASSGQGAYNEQFF

clone size: NA
D gene: NA
V gene: TRBV27
J gene: TRBJ2-2
CDR3 DNA: TGTGCCAGCAGTTTGGGCGGGCTTAGGGGCGGGGAGCTGTTTTTT
CDR3 protein: CASSLGGLRGGELFF

clone size: NA
D gene: NA
V gene: TRBV14
J gene: TRBJ1-2
CDR3 DNA: TGTGCCAGCAGCCAAGATCAACGGAACTATGGCTACACCTTC
CDR3 protein: CASSQDQRNYGYTF

clone size: NA
D gene: TRBD1
V gene: TRBV12-5
J gene: TRBJ2-2
CDR3 DNA: TGTGCTAGTGGTACTCTCGAAGGGGGCAGGGGGCCCGGGGAGCTGTTTTTT
CDR3 protein: CASGTLEGGRGPGELFF

clone size: NA
D gene: NA
V gene: TRBV5-1
J gene: TRBJ1-2
CDR3 DNA: TGCGCCAGCAGCTTGGCCGGACCCTCCGGCTACACCTTC
CDR3 protein: CASSLAGPSGYTF

clone size: NA
D gene: NA
V gene: TRBV7-2
J gene: TRBJ2-1
CDR3 DNA: TGTGCCAGCAGCTTATCGGGGGCAGATAATGAGCAGTTCTTC
CDR3 protein: CASSLSGADNEQFF

clone size: few
D gene: NA
V gene: TRBV18
J gene: TRBJ1-2
CDR3 DNA: TGTGCCAGCTCACCCGACCAGGGGCCCTATGGCTACACCTTC
CDR3 protein: CASSPDQGPYGYTF

clone size: NA
D gene: NA
V gene: TRBV7-2
J gene: TRBJ1-2
CDR3 DNA: TGTGCCAGCAGCTTAGCGCTAGGATCTAACTATGGCTACACCTTC
CDR3 protein: CASSLALGSNYGYTF

clone size: NA
D gene: NA
V gene: TRBV6-4
J gene: TRBJ1-5
CDR3 DNA: TGTGCCAGCACCAGACGGGGAGCTCCCAACCCCCAGCATTTT
CDR3 protein: CASTRRGAPNPQHF

clone size: NA
D gene: NA
V gene: TRBV28
J gene: TRBJ2-5
CDR3 DNA: TGTGCCAGCAGTTTAAGGGCGGGAACAGAGACCCAGTACTTC
CDR3 protein: CASSLRAGTETQYF

clone size: NA
D gene: NA
V gene: TRBV7-9
J gene: TRBJ2-3
CDR3 DNA: TGTGCCAGCAGCTTAGTATCTAGCACAGATACGCAGTATTTT
CDR3 protein: CASSLVSSTDTQYF

clone size: NA
D gene: NA
V gene: TRBV7-2
J gene: TRBJ2-2
CDR3 DNA: TGTGCCAGCAGCTTGGACAGTTCGAACACCGGGGAGCTGTTTTTT
CDR3 protein: CASSLDSSNTGELFF

clone size: NA
D gene: NA
V gene: TRBV5-6
J gene: TRBJ2-1
CDR3 DNA: TGTGCCAGCAGCTTGGAGGCGGTCTACAATGAGCAGTTCTTC
CDR3 protein: CASSLEAVYNEQFF

clone size: NA
D gene: TRBD2
V gene: TRBV28
J gene: TRBJ2-7
CDR3 DNA: TGTGCCAGCAGGAGAACTAGCGGGAGAATCAACGAGCAGTACTTC
CDR3 protein: CASRRTSGRINEQYF

clone size: NA
D gene: TRBD1
V gene: TRBV7-2
J gene: TRBJ1-2
CDR3 DNA: TGTGCCAGCAGCTTAGGGGGACAGGGAGGTGGCTACACCTTC
CDR3 protein: CASSLGGQGGGYTF

clone size: NA
D gene: NA
V gene: TRBV4-1
J gene: TRBJ2-7
CDR3 DNA: TGCGCCAGCAGCCAGTCCACAGGGTCCTACGAGCAGTACTTC
CDR3 protein: CASSQSTGSYEQYF

clone size: NA
D gene: TRBD2
V gene: TRBV7-2
J gene: TRBJ2-5
CDR3 DNA: TGTGCCAGCAGCTCCTTAGTTCGCGGGACTAGCGGGGTAGGGACCCAGTACTTC
CDR3 protein: CASSSLVRGTSGVGTQYF

clone size: NA
D gene: TRBD1
V gene: TRBV7-8
J gene: TRBJ1-3
CDR3 DNA: TGTGCCAGCAGCTCGACCAAAGACAGGGGGATTCCTGGAAACACCATATATTTT
CDR3 protein: CASSSTKDRGIPGNTIYF

clone size: NA
D gene: NA
V gene: TRBV5-1
J gene: TRBJ2-3
CDR3 DNA: TGCGCCAGCAGCTTGGACAGACCTGGCACAGATACGCAGTATTTT
CDR3 protein: CASSLDRPGTDTQYF

clone size: NA
D gene: NA
V gene: TRBV2
J gene: TRBJ1-5
CDR3 DNA: TGTGCCAGCAGTGAATACCCCGGGAGCAATCAGCCCCAGCATTTT
CDR3 protein: CASSEYPGSNQPQHF

clone size: NA
D gene: TRBD1
V gene: TRBV28
J gene: TRBJ1-2
CDR3 DNA: TGTGCCAGCAGTACCGGACAGGGGGATCTCGGTGGCTACACCTTC
CDR3 protein: CASSTGQGDLGGYTF

clone size: NA
D gene: NA
V gene: TRBV11-2
J gene: TRBJ2-3
CDR3 DNA: TGTGCCAGCAGCCCTCCCCTATCCACAGATACGCAGTATTTT
CDR3 protein: CASSPPLSTDTQYF

clone size: NA
D gene: NA
V gene: TRBV5-8
J gene: TRBJ2-1
CDR3 DNA: TGTGCCAGCAGGGAAGGGACAAGGAACTACAATGAGCAGTTCTTC
CDR3 protein: CASREGTRNYNEQFF

clone size: NA
D gene: NA
V gene: TRBV7-2
J gene: TRBJ1-5
CDR3 DNA: TGTGCCAGCAGCTTAGACGCCAATCAGCCCCAGCATTTT
CDR3 protein: CASSLDANQPQHF

clone size: NA
D gene: TRBD1
V gene: TRBV7-9
J gene: TRBJ1-1
CDR3 DNA: TGTGCCAGCAGCTCCGTGACAGGGATTAACACTGAAGCTTTCTTT
CDR3 protein: CASSSVTGINTEAFF

clone size: few
D gene: TRBD1
V gene: TRBV19
J gene: TRBJ1-2
CDR3 DNA: TGTGCCAGTAACCCACAGGGGGGAAAAGGCTACACCTTC
CDR3 protein: CASNPQGGKGYTF

clone size: NA
D gene: NA
V gene: TRBV4-2
J gene: TRBJ1-2
CDR3 DNA: TGTGCCAGCAGCCCCATTACGGATCTGACCTATGGCTACACCTTC
CDR3 protein: CASSPITDLTYGYTF

clone size: NA
D gene: TRBD1
V gene: TRBV10-3
J gene: TRBJ2-2
CDR3 DNA: TGTGCCATCAGGGGACAGGGGTCCGGGGAGCTGTTTTTT
CDR3 protein: CAIRGQGSGELFF

clone size: NA
D gene: NA
V gene: TRBV5-4
J gene: TRBJ2-7
CDR3 DNA: TGTGCCAGCAGCTCCCCTGACCTAGCCCACGAGCAGTACTTC
CDR3 protein: CASSSPDLAHEQYF

clone size: NA
D gene: TRBD2
V gene: TRBV10-3
J gene: TRBJ2-3
CDR3 DNA: TGTGCCATCAGAGAGGGGACTAGCGGGGCCCCAGATACGCAGTATTTT
CDR3 protein: CAIREGTSGAPDTQYF